These 2 T cell receptor beta chains were sequenced from one sample in a study of Ad26.COV2.S vaccination and SARS-CoV-2 variants. TCRdb's table, derived via immunoSEQ multiplex PCR, lists solely in-frame clones and lacks some. This sample has 350,000 to 500,000 clones; about 92% occur once, and the top ten carry less than 5.5%. This sample's treatment: roughly 19 received Ad26.COV2.S at low or high dose, single or two shots; about 5 received placebo; per-sample allocation not given. Repertoires come from day 63 after the first vaccine or placebo injection. The sample consisted of peripheral blood, taken in a trial of Ad26.COV2.S vaccine versus placebo. All receptors come from a person between 18 and 60 years old who received the Ad26.COV2.S COVID-19 vaccine or a placebo.

This clone was seen a single time. Here the CDR3 reads CASSQMAFEETQYF. CDR3 DNA: TGTGCCAGCAGCCAAATGGCGTTTGAAGAGACCCAGTACTTC. The chain joins TRBV14 to TRBJ2-5; D unresolved. This CDR3 is built from 14 residues. The germline CDR1 and CDR2 sequences are SGHDN and FVKESK. Trimming stripped 2 bases from V and 3 bases from J, with 10 bases between.

V usage is TRBV27 and J usage is TRBJ1-4; D gene uncertain. The CDR3 runs to 15 residues. Germline V lookup: CDR1 MNHEY, CDR2 SMNVEV (reference sequence). Trimming left V 6 bases short and J 10 bases short, with 21 bases between. The CDR3 coding sequence is TGTGCCAGCAGCCCCAGACGGACGGCCCACGGAAAACTGTTTTTT. This encodes CASSPRRTAHGKLFF.